These T cell receptor beta chains were read from a single sample in a study of CD8 T cells in Susac syndrome. TCRdb re-called the immunoSEQ multiplex PCR reads through MiXCR, storing one row per CDR3 protein. The table lists approximately 190,000 distinct CDR3 sequences, roughly 90% of them singletons. Sequencing was done on a sample of CD4+ T cells from PBMCs. All receptors derive from a human donor with Susac syndrome. Each CDR3 is given with its conserved first and last residue. A D gene is named only where the DNA matches it firmly. Expanded clones are given a class, and other clones once, few, many or no size at all.

v_call	d_call	j_call	clone_size	cdr3_aa	cdr3_nt
TRBV12-3/TRBV12-4	NA	TRBJ2-7	NA	CASSLHLGGPSDEQYF	TGTGCCAGCAGTTTACACCTCGGGGGGCCGTCCGACGAGCAGTACTTC
TRBV5-1	TRBD2	TRBJ2-3	NA	CASSPGLARADTQYF	TGCGCCAGCAGCCCAGGACTAGCAAGGGCAGATACGCAGTATTTT
TRBV7-3	NA	TRBJ1-5	NA	CASSPQPQHF	TGTGCCAGCAGCCCTCAGCCCCAGCATTTT
TRBV28	TRBD1	TRBJ1-2	NA	CASSELSGQGTYGYTF	TGTGCCAGCAGCGAACTTTCGGGACAGGGGACCTATGGCTACACCTTC
TRBV6-1	NA	TRBJ2-7	NA	CASSEIVWGGPGTSSYEQYF	TGTGCCAGCAGTGAAATAGTCTGGGGCGGCCCCGGGACGAGCTCCTACGAGCAGTACTTC
TRBV30	NA	TRBJ1-2	NA	CAWRDSNYGYTF	TGTGCCTGGAGGGACAGTAACTATGGCTACACCTTC
TRBV20-1	NA	TRBJ1-5	NA	CSAMEGNQPQHF	TGCAGTGCTATGGAGGGCAATCAGCCCCAGCATTTT
TRBV18	NA	TRBJ1-2	NA	CASSPDRNNYGYTF	TGTGCCAGCTCACCCGACAGGAATAACTATGGCTACACCTTC
TRBV7-3	NA	TRBJ2-7	few	CASSPGTPYEQYF	TGTGCCAGCAGCCCAGGGACCCCCTACGAGCAGTACTTC
TRBV12-3/TRBV12-4	NA	TRBJ1-1	NA	CATPRLGGTEAFF	TGTGCCACCCCGCGTTTGGGCGGCACTGAAGCTTTCTTT
TRBV18	TRBD1	TRBJ2-1	NA	CASSPKTGGVHEQFF	TGTGCCAGCTCACCCAAGACAGGGGGAGTCCATGAGCAGTTCTTC
TRBV28	NA	TRBJ1-2	NA	CASSLGTTHGSYGYTF	TGTGCCAGCAGTTTGGGAACCACTCATGGTTCCTATGGCTACACCTTC
TRBV5-1	TRBD1	TRBJ2-7	NA	CASSLRQGSPGTYEQYF	TGCGCCAGCAGCCTCCGACAGGGCTCACCCGGGACCTACGAGCAGTACTTC
TRBV10-3	TRBD2	TRBJ2-1	NA	CAISGEAGGPYNEQFF	TGTGCCATCAGTGGGGAAGCGGGGGGACCCTACAATGAGCAGTTCTTC
TRBV6-6	NA	TRBJ1-2	NA	CASSTRYYGYTF	TGTGCCAGCAGTACCCGGTACTATGGCTACACCTTC
TRBV11-2	TRBD2	TRBJ2-1	NA	CASSLVLAGGSYNEQFF	TGTGCCAGCAGCTTAGTTCTAGCGGGAGGCTCCTACAATGAGCAGTTCTTC
TRBV27	NA	TRBJ1-5	NA	CATAPGGAQPQHF	TGTGCCACCGCCCCGGGGGGCGCGCAGCCCCAGCATTTT
TRBV6-5	TRBD1	TRBJ1-3	NA	CASSYTKSGTVGNTIYF	TGTGCCAGCAGTTACACTAAATCCGGGACAGTTGGAAACACCATATATTTT
TRBV12-3/TRBV12-4	NA	TRBJ1-2	NA	CASSPLTALRYTF	TGTGCCAGCAGTCCCTTGACGGCCTTGCGCTACACCTTC
TRBV23-1	TRBD2	TRBJ2-3	NA	CASSQSYRGGFSTDTQYF	TGCGCCAGCAGTCAATCATATCGGGGGGGTTTTAGCACAGATACGCAGTATTTT
TRBV11-1	NA	TRBJ2-3	NA	CASSPPSGASDTQYF	TGTGCCAGCAGCCCCCCGAGTGGGGCATCGGATACGCAGTATTTT
TRBV5-6	NA	TRBJ2-4	once	CASSLAGARDIQYF	TGTGCCAGCAGCTTGGCTGGGGCGCGAGACATTCAGTACTTC
TRBV9	TRBD1	TRBJ1-3	NA	CASSPRDRENTIYF	TGTGCCAGCAGCCCGCGGGACAGGGAGAACACCATATATTTT
TRBV28	NA	TRBJ1-3	NA	CASSREIRNTIYF	TGTGCCAGCAGCAGGGAAATTAGAAACACCATATATTTT
TRBV5-1	NA	TRBJ1-1	NA	CASSLEAMNTEAFF	TGCGCCAGCAGCTTGGAGGCCATGAACACTGAAGCTTTCTTT
TRBV20-1	NA	TRBJ1-1	NA	CSAIDRRGNTEAFF	TGCAGTGCAATAGACAGGAGGGGAAACACTGAAGCTTTCTTT
TRBV4-1	TRBD1	TRBJ2-1	NA	CASSPTGGKQFF	TGCGCCAGCAGCCCCACAGGGGGAAAGCAGTTCTTC
TRBV9	NA	TRBJ2-1	NA	CASSVGPGYSNEQFF	TGTGCCAGCAGCGTAGGACCAGGGTACTCCAATGAGCAGTTCTTC
TRBV6-1	NA	TRBJ1-1	NA	CASSPMNTEAFF	TGTGCCAGCAGCCCTATGAACACTGAAGCTTTCTTT
TRBV12-3/TRBV12-4	TRBD1	TRBJ1-1	NA	CASSPNTYRGSTEAFF	TGTGCCAGCAGTCCAAATACGTACAGGGGGAGCACTGAAGCTTTCTTT
TRBV12-3/TRBV12-4	NA	TRBJ2-7	NA	CASRQGYSYEQYF	TGTGCCAGCAGACAGGGTTACTCCTACGAGCAGTACTTC
TRBV18	TRBD1	TRBJ2-1	NA	CASSPLPYRGHNEQFF	TGTGCCAGCTCACCACTCCCTTACAGGGGGCATAATGAGCAGTTCTTC
TRBV7-9	NA	TRBJ1-1	NA	CASSFGGQNEAFF	TGTGCCAGCAGCTTTGGTGGACAGAATGAAGCTTTCTTT
TRBV7-9	TRBD2	TRBJ2-4	NA	CASSLASVAGIVDIQYF	TGTGCCAGCAGCTTAGCGTCGGTAGCGGGTATTGTCGACATTCAGTACTTC
TRBV5-6	NA	TRBJ1-2	NA	CASRLDRGVYTF	TGTGCCAGCAGATTGGACAGAGGCGTTTACACCTTC
TRBV5-1	NA	TRBJ1-1	NA	CASSLRQGRGNTEAFF	TGCGCCAGCAGCTTAAGGCAGGGACGGGGTAACACTGAAGCTTTCTTT
TRBV5-1	NA	TRBJ2-2	NA	CASSLAEYLTGELFF	TGCGCCAGCAGCTTGGCTGAGTATTTAACCGGGGAGCTGTTTTTT
TRBV28	TRBD1	TRBJ1-5	NA	CASSLGGQVNQPQHF	TGTGCCAGCAGTTTAGGGGGACAGGTCAATCAGCCCCAGCATTTT
TRBV4-2	NA	TRBJ2-3	once	CASSQDLGGADTQYF	TGTGCCAGCAGCCAAGATCTTGGGGGCGCAGATACGCAGTATTTT
TRBV2	TRBD2	TRBJ2-3	NA	CASRGRLAVTDTQYF	TGTGCCAGCAGAGGTAGACTAGCGGTTACAGATACGCAGTATTTT
TRBV7-2	TRBD2	TRBJ2-2	NA	CASSLQRGSTGELFF	TGTGCCAGCAGCTTACAGCGGGGGAGTACCGGGGAGCTGTTTTTT
TRBV19	NA	TRBJ1-5	once	CASSSSTRVNNQPQHF	TGTGCCAGTAGTTCATCCACCAGGGTCAACAATCAGCCCCAGCATTTT
TRBV12-3/TRBV12-4	TRBD2	TRBJ2-7	NA	CASSLLAGVEQYF	TGTGCCAGCAGTTTATTAGCGGGAGTCGAGCAGTACTTC
TRBV10-3	NA	TRBJ1-4	NA	CAISDRTGTNEKLFF	TGTGCCATCAGTGATCGGACGGGCACTAATGAAAAACTGTTTTTT
TRBV19	TRBD1	TRBJ1-5	NA	CASSPPGQSQPQHF	TGTGCCAGTAGTCCCCCGGGACAGAGTCAGCCCCAGCATTTT
TRBV29-1	NA	TRBJ1-2	NA	CSVSSGGYTF	TGCAGCGTTTCCTCCGGGGGCTACACCTTC
TRBV6-5	NA	TRBJ1-2	NA	CASSYGGGTVDYGYTF	TGTGCCAGCAGTTACGGAGGGGGAACCGTCGACTATGGCTACACCTTC
TRBV5-6	NA	TRBJ2-3	NA	CASSFAGPDTQYF	TGTGCCAGCAGCTTCGCAGGGCCAGATACGCAGTATTTT
TRBV20-1	TRBD2	TRBJ2-7	few	CSARLAGYEQYF	TGCAGTGCTAGACTAGCGGGCTACGAGCAGTACTTC
TRBV12-3/TRBV12-4	TRBD1	TRBJ2-3	NA	CASTLRWDRGPDTQYF	TGTGCCAGCACTCTCAGGTGGGACAGGGGCCCAGATACGCAGTATTTT
TRBV30	NA	TRBJ2-5	NA	CACVGVGFQETQYF	TGTGCCTGTGTGGGGGTCGGGTTCCAAGAGACCCAGTACTTC
TRBV11-2	TRBD2	TRBJ2-1	NA	CASSLRGLADIYNEQFF	TGTGCCAGCAGCTTACGGGGTCTAGCGGATATCTACAATGAGCAGTTCTTC
TRBV5-1	TRBD2	TRBJ2-3	NA	CASSQDPILELRGGWGTDTQYF	TGCGCCAGCAGCCAAGACCCCATACTAGAGTTGCGGGGGGGCTGGGGCACAGATACGCAGTATTTT
TRBV20-1	NA	TRBJ2-7	NA	CSANPGGVEQYF	TGCAGTGCTAATCCAGGTGGGGTCGAGCAGTACTTC
TRBV12-3/TRBV12-4	NA	TRBJ1-1	NA	CASSYGGKVTEAFF	TGTGCCAGCAGTTACGGGGGTAAGGTCACTGAAGCTTTCTTT
TRBV20-1	NA	TRBJ2-6	NA	CSADTTTLSGANFLTF	TGCAGTGCCGATACAACTACCTTATCTGGGGCCAACTTCCTGACTTTC
TRBV4-1	TRBD2	TRBJ2-5	NA	CASSQPTAGGGPTQYF	TGCGCCAGCAGCCAACCTACAGCGGGAGGAGGGCCGACCCAGTACTTC
TRBV7-8	NA	TRBJ1-4	few	CASSLEATNEKLFF	TGTGCCAGCAGCTTAGAGGCAACTAATGAAAAACTGTTTTTT
TRBV5-1	TRBD2	TRBJ2-3	NA	CASSSRLAGVSDTQYF	TGCGCCAGCAGCTCTAGACTAGCGGGAGTATCAGATACGCAGTATTTT